The rows below give T cell receptor beta chains drawn from one sample of a study of cytomegalovirus exposure and HLA in healthy donors. The table came from immunoSEQ multiplex PCR; TCRdb's copy has only in-frame clones and leaves some out. The sample holds about 220,000 clones; approximately 86% are singletons and the top ten take 2.5% to 3.5%. Material: PBMCs. These TCRs come from a woman aged 18 to 35 in good health and CMV-seronegative. Each CDR3 is given with its conserved first and last residue. The D gene is left open where the match is weak. Not every row has a clone size; where given, it reads once, few, many or a size class.

.	TRBJ2-1	TRBV19	TRBD2	CASSGTSGSYNEQFF	TGTGCCAGCTCTGGGACTAGCGGCTCCTACAATGAGCAGTTCTTC
.	TRBJ2-6	TRBV10-3	.	CAISETGGAGANVLTF	TGTGCCATCAGTGAAACTGGGGGCGCTGGGGCCAACGTCCTGACTTTC
.	TRBJ2-7	TRBV28	TRBD1	CASSLTGEVHEQYF	TGTGCCAGCAGTTTGACAGGGGAGGTCCACGAGCAGTACTTC
.	TRBJ2-7	TRBV19	.	CASSVQGRTTYEQYF	TGTGCCAGTAGTGTTCAGGGCCGAACAACCTACGAGCAGTACTTC
.	TRBJ2-1	TRBV6-4	TRBD2	CASSAGGRALGNEQFF	TGTGCCAGCAGTGCGGGGGGGAGGGCTTTGGGAAATGAGCAGTTCTTC
once	TRBJ1-1	TRBV6-5	TRBD1	CASSQGQGNTEAFF	TGTGCCAGCAGCCAAGGACAGGGGAACACTGAAGCTTTCTTT
.	TRBJ2-4	TRBV15	.	CATRQQRLAKNIQYF	TGTGCCACCCGGCAGCAGAGGCTAGCCAAAAACATTCAGTACTTC
.	TRBJ2-7	TRBV5-6	TRBD1	CASSPRTGQPYEQYF	TGTGCCAGCAGCCCGCGGACAGGGCAGCCCTACGAGCAGTACTTC
once	TRBJ2-1	TRBV28	TRBD1	CASSSPTDRGGNEQFF	TGTGCCAGCAGCTCCCCGACAGACAGGGGAGGTAATGAGCAGTTCTTC
.	TRBJ2-5	TRBV2	.	CASSERGSETQYF	TGTGCCAGCTCAGAGAGGGGGTCCGAGACCCAGTACTTC
.	TRBJ2-7	TRBV27	.	CASSLREGYEQYF	TGTGCCAGCAGTTTGCGGGAAGGGTACGAGCAGTACTTC
.	TRBJ2-3	TRBV6-1	.	CASSDYYRVEDTQYF	TGTGCCAGCAGTGACTACTACAGGGTAGAGGATACGCAGTATTTT
.	TRBJ2-5	TRBV6-6	TRBD1	CASSTGETETQYF	TGTGCCAGCAGTACAGGGGAGACAGAGACCCAGTACTTC
.	TRBJ2-3	TRBV28	TRBD2	CASSTGLAGATDTQYF	TGTGCCAGCAGCACGGGACTAGCGGGAGCTACAGATACGCAGTATTTT
.	TRBJ1-5	TRBV19	.	CASRGLSQHF	TGTGCCAGTCGCGGACTCTCCCAGCATTTT
many	TRBJ2-7	TRBV6-1	TRBD1	CASSRTGGISYEQYF	TGTGCCAGCAGTAGGACAGGGGGGATCTCCTACGAGCAGTACTTC
.	TRBJ2-5	TRBV7-3	TRBD1	CASSLGQGAGETQYF	TGTGCCAGCAGCTTAGGACAGGGGGCAGGAGAGACCCAGTACTTC
few	TRBJ2-7	TRBV5-1	.	CASTGLGYEQYF	TGCGCCAGTACGGGACTCGGCTACGAGCAGTACTTC
.	TRBJ2-3	TRBV30	.	CAWSPPGTSTDTQYF	TGTGCCTGGAGTCCCCCCGGGACAAGCACAGATACGCAGTATTTT
.	TRBJ2-7	TRBV4-1	TRBD2	CASSQRAGAVYEQYF	TGCGCCAGCAGCCAAAGAGCGGGAGCGGTCTACGAGCAGTACTTC
.	TRBJ2-3	TRBV6-5	TRBD1	CASSGQAHTDTQYF	TGTGCCAGCAGCGGACAGGCCCACACAGATACGCAGTATTTT
.	TRBJ2-1	TRBV7-2	.	CASSLPIYNEQFF	TGTGCCAGCAGCTTACCAATCTACAATGAGCAGTTCTTC
.	TRBJ1-2	TRBV30	TRBD1	CAWSASKRQGWNGYTF	TGTGCCTGGAGTGCCTCGAAGAGACAGGGGTGGAATGGCTACACCTTC
.	TRBJ2-7	TRBV13	TRBD2	CASSSLAGGSYEQYF	TGTGCCAGCAGCTCCCTAGCGGGAGGGAGTTACGAGCAGTACTTC
.	TRBJ1-1	TRBV19	.	CASSLFGGVRLVATEAFF	TGTGCCAGTAGTCTGTTTGGAGGGGTTCGGTTAGTGGCGACTGAAGCTTTCTTT
.	TRBJ1-5	TRBV5-1	.	CASSTLPRGPQHF	TGCGCCAGCAGCACCTTGCCCCGGGGGCCCCAGCATTTT
.	TRBJ1-2	TRBV19	TRBD1	CATTSTGAYGYTF	TGTGCCACCACATCGACAGGGGCCTATGGCTACACCTTC
.	TRBJ1-1	TRBV18	.	CASSPPGGNTEAFF	TGTGCCAGCTCACCACCGGGGGGGAACACTGAAGCTTTCTTT
.	TRBJ2-1	TRBV6-1	TRBD2	CASNSGRSWGNEQFF	TGTGCCAGTAATAGCGGGAGGTCTTGGGGCAATGAGCAGTTCTTC
.	TRBJ2-7	TRBV28	TRBD1	CATEPHDRDYEQYF	TGTGCCACCGAACCTCATGACAGGGACTACGAGCAGTACTTC
.	TRBJ2-2	TRBV9	TRBD2	CASSAGLAGNTGELFF	TGTGCCAGCAGCGCCGGACTAGCGGGGAACACCGGGGAGCTGTTTTTT
few	TRBJ1-2	TRBV5-1	TRBD1	CASSSTATPGQGYYGYTF	TGCGCCAGCAGCTCCACCGCGACTCCGGGACAGGGTTACTATGGCTACACCTTC
once	TRBJ2-1	TRBV4-1	TRBD2	CASSRILTLADSYNEQFF	TGCGCCAGCAGCCGGATCCTCACTCTAGCGGACTCCTACAATGAGCAGTTCTTC
.	TRBJ2-3	TRBV6-5	.	CASSSVGTDTQYF	TGTGCCAGTTCTAGCGTCGGCACAGATACGCAGTATTTT
.	TRBJ1-1	TRBV28	TRBD1	CATFTTGRLTEAFF	TGTGCCACCTTTACGACAGGGCGTTTAACTGAAGCTTTCTTT
.	TRBJ1-5	TRBV27	TRBD1	CASSPRDRDQPQHF	TGTGCCAGCAGTCCCCGGGACAGGGATCAGCCCCAGCATTTT
.	TRBJ2-2	TRBV28	.	CATIQGNTGELFF	TGTGCCACCATCCAGGGGAACACCGGGGAGCTGTTTTTT
.	TRBJ2-5	TRBV28	.	CASSFTGKETQYF	TGTGCCAGCAGTTTTACCGGGAAAGAGACCCAGTACTTC
.	TRBJ2-1	TRBV19	TRBD2	CASSEASGRALSSSYNEQFF	TGTGCCAGTAGTGAGGCTAGCGGGAGGGCCCTATCAAGCTCCTACAATGAGCAGTTCTTC
.	TRBJ2-7	TRBV5-5	.	CASSLEPGRPSYEQYF	TGTGCCAGCAGCTTGGAGCCAGGGCGACCCTCCTACGAGCAGTACTTC
.	TRBJ2-5	TRBV5-4	TRBD2	CASSTGLAGQETQYF	TGTGCCAGCAGCACCGGACTAGCGGGGCAAGAGACCCAGTACTTC
.	TRBJ2-2	TRBV7-9	.	CASSLSVRENTGELFF	TGTGCCAGCAGCTTAAGCGTCCGGGAGAACACCGGGGAGCTGTTTTTT
.	TRBJ2-2	TRBV5-1	.	CASSLALKYDVNTGELFF	TGCGCCAGCAGCTTGGCACTAAAATACGATGTTAACACCGGGGAGCTGTTTTTT
.	TRBJ2-1	TRBV5-1	TRBD2	CASTRTSGRAYNEQFF	TGCGCCAGCACCCGGACTAGCGGGAGGGCCTACAATGAGCAGTTCTTC
.	TRBJ2-3	TRBV19	.	CASSIAGTDTQYF	TGTGCCAGTAGTATAGCGGGCACAGATACGCAGTATTTT
few	TRBJ2-1	TRBV9	.	CASSVARSSYNEQFF	TGTGCCAGCAGCGTAGCACGGAGCTCCTACAATGAGCAGTTCTTC
.	TRBJ1-2	TRBV28	TRBD1	CASSPGQENYGYTF	TGTGCCAGCAGTCCCGGACAGGAAAACTATGGCTACACCTTC
.	TRBJ1-1	TRBV19	.	CASLQGSEAFF	TGTGCCAGTTTACAGGGCTCTGAAGCTTTCTTT